A selection of T cell receptor beta chains follows, all from one sample in a study of T-cell memory formation after mild COVID-19. TCRdb used MiXCR to reprocess the 5' RACE reads, holding one entry per CDR3 protein. The top ten hold 8.1% of the sample, which has 550,000 to 650,000 distinct CDR3 sequences, roughly 17% seen once. Sequencing was done on a sample of PBMCs or a T cell subset sorted from them (not recorded which). The receptors stem from an adult woman who had mild COVID-19 (a few samples of this study predate the infection). Cell type and time point are not known. The CDR3 runs from the conserved cysteine through the conserved F or W. Each record gives: V gene, D gene, J gene, clone size, CDR3 protein, CDR3 DNA. A D gene is named only where the DNA matches it firmly. The listing skips clone size in some rows; elsewhere it reads once, few, many or a size class.

V: TRBV27
D: -
J: TRBJ2-6
size: -
CDR3: CASTPRAGANVLTF
DNA: TGTGCCAGCACCCCCAGGGCTGGGGCCAACGTCCTGACTTTC

V: TRBV12-3/TRBV12-4
D: -
J: TRBJ1-2
size: few
CDR3: CASSSYRQTANYGYTF
DNA: TGTGCCAGCAGTTCCTACCGTCAGACAGCTAACTATGGCTACACCTTC

V: TRBV4-1
D: -
J: TRBJ2-3
size: few
CDR3: CASSQGRQVTSTDTQYF
DNA: TGCGCCAGCAGCCAAGGAAGACAGGTCACGAGCACAGATACGCAGTATTTT

V: TRBV5-1
D: -
J: TRBJ2-7
size: -
CDR3: CASSLGPEGPYEQYF
DNA: TGCGCCAGCAGCTTGGGCCCAGAGGGTCCCTACGAGCAGTACTTC

V: TRBV7-3
D: TRBD1
J: TRBJ2-2
size: few
CDR3: CASSSGTGYMAGELFF
DNA: TGTGCCAGCAGTTCCGGGACAGGGTATATGGCCGGGGAGCTGTTTTTT

V: TRBV5-1
D: -
J: TRBJ1-1
size: -
CDR3: CASSSGPHGAGTEAFF
DNA: TGCGCCAGCAGCTCCGGACCCCACGGAGCGGGCACTGAAGCTTTCTTT

V: TRBV7-3
D: -
J: TRBJ2-1
size: few
CDR3: CASSLSRASYNEQFF
DNA: TGTGCCAGCAGCTTAAGTAGGGCCTCCTACAATGAGCAGTTCTTC

V: TRBV24-1
D: -
J: TRBJ2-7
size: -
CDR3: CATSAGYLYEQYF
DNA: TGTGCCACCAGTGCAGGGTACCTCTACGAGCAGTACTTC

V: TRBV7-2
D: -
J: TRBJ2-3
size: -
CDR3: CASSLGGVAKSTDTQYF
DNA: TGTGCCAGCAGCTTAGGAGGGGTGGCGAAAAGCACAGATACGCAGTATTTT

V: TRBV29-1
D: -
J: TRBJ2-1
size: -
CDR3: CSVGGSNEQFF
DNA: TGCAGCGTAGGAGGGAGCAATGAGCAGTTCTTC

V: TRBV20-1
D: -
J: TRBJ1-5
size: few
CDR3: CSARAQGQPQHF
DNA: TGCAGTGCTAGAGCCCAGGGTCAGCCCCAGCATTTT

V: TRBV4-2
D: -
J: TRBJ2-1
size: -
CDR3: CASSQDPGSGNEQFF
DNA: TGTGCCAGCAGCCAAGATCCCGGGAGTGGGAATGAGCAGTTCTTC

V: TRBV7-8
D: -
J: TRBJ2-1
size: -
CDR3: CASSLERENNEQFF
DNA: TGTGCCAGCAGCTTAGAACGGGAGAACAATGAGCAGTTCTTC

V: TRBV5-1
D: -
J: TRBJ1-5
size: -
CDR3: CASSAGSSGNQPQHF
DNA: TGCGCCAGCAGCGCAGGGAGTTCTGGCAATCAGCCCCAGCATTTT

V: TRBV6-2/TRBV6-3
D: TRBD1
J: TRBJ2-7
size: -
CDR3: CASRLDRVDNEQYF
DNA: TGTGCCAGCAGACTAGACAGGGTGGACAACGAGCAGTACTTC

V: TRBV5-1
D: -
J: TRBJ1-1
size: few
CDR3: CASSSWARSNTEAFF
DNA: TGCGCCAGCAGCTCTTGGGCCCGGTCGAACACTGAAGCTTTCTTT

V: TRBV12-3/TRBV12-4
D: -
J: TRBJ2-2
size: few
CDR3: CASSLEGWGGELFF
DNA: TGTGCCAGCAGTTTAGAGGGTTGGGGCGGGGAGCTGTTTTTT

V: TRBV13
D: TRBD1
J: TRBJ2-1
size: -
CDR3: CASSLGTGGPTYSEQFF
DNA: TGTGCCAGCAGCTTAGGGACAGGGGGCCCGACGTACAGTGAGCAGTTCTTC

V: TRBV4-3
D: TRBD2
J: TRBJ2-2
size: few
CDR3: CASSQEGGRSGELFF
DNA: TGCGCCAGCAGCCAAGAGGGCGGGAGGTCCGGGGAGCTGTTTTTT

V: TRBV24-1
D: TRBD1
J: TRBJ2-7
size: -
CDR3: CATSDPTGGNSYEQYF
DNA: TGTGCCACCAGTGACCCGACAGGGGGCAACTCCTACGAGCAGTACTTC

V: TRBV7-9
D: TRBD2
J: TRBJ2-2
size: many
CDR3: CASSPTPTSGGNTGELFF
DNA: TGTGCCAGCAGCCCAACCCCAACTAGCGGGGGGAACACCGGGGAGCTGTTTTTT

V: TRBV7-9
D: TRBD2
J: TRBJ2-7
size: -
CDR3: CASSLAGVGEQYF
DNA: TGTGCCAGCAGCCTAGCGGGGGTCGGAGAGCAGTACTTC

V: TRBV27
D: TRBD1
J: TRBJ1-6
size: few
CDR3: CASSNRGLGYNSPLHF
DNA: TGTGCCAGCAGTAACAGGGGGCTGGGGTATAATTCACCCCTCCACTTT

V: TRBV12-3/TRBV12-4
D: TRBD2
J: TRBJ2-1
size: -
CDR3: CASSSLAVYNEQFF
DNA: TGTGCCAGCAGTTCCCTAGCGGTATACAATGAGCAGTTCTTC

V: TRBV27
D: -
J: TRBJ2-3
size: -
CDR3: CASSPAWHGTDTQYF
DNA: TGTGCCAGCAGCCCCGCGTGGCATGGCACAGATACGCAGTATTTT

V: TRBV12-3/TRBV12-4
D: -
J: TRBJ2-3
size: -
CDR3: CASRHGAADTQYF
DNA: TGTGCCAGCAGACACGGAGCGGCAGATACGCAGTATTTT

V: TRBV11-2
D: TRBD1
J: TRBJ2-2
size: many
CDR3: CASSTRTGRVGELFF
DNA: TGTGCCAGCAGCACCCGGACAGGGCGGGTCGGGGAGCTGTTTTTT

V: TRBV20-1
D: TRBD1
J: TRBJ1-2
size: few
CDR3: CSAPSHRGNGYTF
DNA: TGCAGTGCACCTTCCCACAGGGGAAACGGCTACACCTTC

V: TRBV7-2
D: TRBD1
J: TRBJ2-2
size: few
CDR3: CASSLAGTGLSGELFF
DNA: TGTGCCAGCAGCTTAGCAGGGACAGGGTTATCCGGGGAGCTGTTTTTT

V: TRBV7-8
D: TRBD2
J: TRBJ2-1
size: many
CDR3: CASGGPGLAGATSYNEQFF
DNA: TGTGCCAGCGGGGGCCCGGGACTAGCGGGAGCTACCTCCTACAATGAGCAGTTCTTC

V: TRBV6-2/TRBV6-3
D: TRBD2
J: TRBJ2-7
size: few
CDR3: CASTNGGLDSRFWYF
DNA: TGTGCCAGCACCAATGGGGGACTAGACTCAAGGTTTTGGTACTTC

V: TRBV5-1
D: TRBD2
J: TRBJ2-1
size: many
CDR3: CASGRGGDYNEQFF
DNA: TGCGCCAGTGGTCGGGGGGGGGACTACAATGAGCAGTTCTTC

V: TRBV20-1
D: -
J: TRBJ1-4
size: few
CDR3: CSGVATNEKLFF
DNA: TGCAGTGGTGTGGCAACTAATGAAAAACTGTTTTTT

V: TRBV4-2
D: -
J: TRBJ2-4
size: few
CDR3: CASRGAGIQYF
DNA: TGTGCCAGCAGAGGCGCGGGCATTCAGTACTTC

V: TRBV5-1
D: -
J: TRBJ1-3
size: -
CDR3: CASSLGVSPTSGNTIYF
DNA: TGCGCCAGCAGCTTGGGGGTCAGCCCCACGTCTGGAAACACCATATATTTT

V: TRBV12-3/TRBV12-4
D: -
J: TRBJ1-1
size: -
CDR3: CASSFQGPRNAFF
DNA: TGTGCCAGCAGTTTTCAGGGACCCCGAAACGCTTTCTTT

V: TRBV7-3
D: -
J: TRBJ2-5
size: -
CDR3: CASSLMASPKETQYF
DNA: TGTGCCAGCAGCTTAATGGCTAGCCCTAAGGAGACCCAGTACTTC

V: TRBV5-1
D: -
J: TRBJ1-3
size: -
CDR3: CASSLVGTGSSGNTIYF
DNA: TGCGCCAGCAGCTTGGTTGGGACGGGATCCTCTGGAAACACCATATATTTT

V: TRBV12-3/TRBV12-4
D: -
J: TRBJ1-3
size: -
CDR3: CASSLYRMLSGNTIYF
DNA: TGTGCCAGCAGTCTTTACAGGATGCTCTCTGGAAACACCATATATTTT

V: TRBV29-1
D: TRBD1
J: TRBJ1-3
size: -
CDR3: CSVETGVNTIYF
DNA: TGCAGCGTTGAGACAGGGGTGAACACCATATATTTT

V: TRBV20-1
D: TRBD2
J: TRBJ2-5
size: -
CDR3: CSARDGGNQETQYF
DNA: TGCAGTGCTAGGGACGGGGGGAATCAAGAGACCCAGTACTTC

V: TRBV12-3/TRBV12-4
D: -
J: TRBJ1-1
size: few
CDR3: CASSAVGMNTEAFF
DNA: TGTGCCAGCAGTGCGGTCGGCATGAACACTGAAGCTTTCTTT

V: TRBV5-1
D: TRBD2
J: TRBJ2-1
size: -
CDR3: CASSSGGFIATSGYNEQFF
DNA: TGCGCCAGCAGCTCCGGAGGCTTCATCGCGACTAGCGGGTACAATGAGCAGTTCTTC

V: TRBV12-3/TRBV12-4
D: -
J: TRBJ2-1
size: -
CDR3: CASSWIYNEQFF
DNA: TGTGCCAGCAGTTGGATCTACAATGAGCAGTTCTTC

V: TRBV14
D: -
J: TRBJ1-2
size: -
CDR3: CASSSGRGVHYGYTF
DNA: TGTGCCAGCAGCAGCGGCAGGGGCGTACACTATGGCTACACCTTC

V: TRBV5-1
D: TRBD2
J: TRBJ2-5
size: once
CDR3: CASSLFTSGRPETQYF
DNA: TGCGCCAGCAGCTTGTTCACTAGCGGGAGACCAGAGACCCAGTACTTC

V: TRBV7-8
D: TRBD1
J: TRBJ1-4
size: -
CDR3: CASSSTGGYVEKLFF
DNA: TGTGCCAGCAGCTCCACAGGGGGATACGTGGAAAAACTGTTTTTT

V: TRBV10-3
D: -
J: TRBJ1-2
size: few
CDR3: CAISESARNYGYTF
DNA: TGTGCCATCAGTGAATCGGCGAGAAACTATGGCTACACCTTC

V: TRBV7-2
D: -
J: TRBJ2-7
size: -
CDR3: CASSLKGSTYEQYF
DNA: TGTGCCAGCAGCTTAAAGGGCAGCACCTACGAGCAGTACTTC

V: TRBV9
D: TRBD1
J: TRBJ2-5
size: -
CDR3: CASSPLTGAETQYF
DNA: TGTGCCAGCAGCCCGTTGACAGGGGCAGAGACCCAGTACTTC

V: TRBV6-5
D: -
J: TRBJ2-2
size: -
CDR3: CASSYSGPNTGELFF
DNA: TGTGCCAGCAGTTACTCGGGTCCCAACACCGGGGAGCTGTTTTTT

V: TRBV4-2
D: TRBD2
J: TRBJ2-2
size: -
CDR3: CASSHHRASGGQGGELFF
DNA: TGTGCCAGCAGCCACCACCGAGCTAGCGGGGGGCAAGGAGGGGAGCTGTTTTTT

V: TRBV20-1
D: TRBD1
J: TRBJ1-2
size: -
CDR3: CSARMQGGGYGYTF
DNA: TGCAGTGCTAGGATGCAGGGGGGAGGGTATGGCTACACCTTC